A single sample is the source of the 30 T cell receptor beta chains below, sequenced in a study of identical twins. TCRdb recomputed calls from the 5' RACE reads with MiXCR, one row per CDR3 protein. The sample carries 1.5 million or so distinct CDR3 sequences, around 29% recorded once. The sequenced sample consisted of cord blood. All receptors come from a newborn girl in good health.

The CDR3 nucleotides are TGCAGTGCTAGTTTAGCCCGTATGTACGAGCAGTACTTC. Protein product: CSASLARMYEQYF. The genes are TRBV20-1 and TRBJ2-7; unclear D gene. The germline gives CDR1 DFQATT, CDR2 SNEGSKA (reference sequence). V lost 3 bases, J lost 4 bases, and 13 bases lay in between. The CDR3 sequence is 13 residues long.

The V gene is TRBV14, the J gene TRBJ1-5; D not resolved. Trimming shortened V by 0 bases and J by 1 base, and 7 bases separated the two germline ends. CDR1 is SGHDN and CDR2 is FVKESK in the germline V gene. This CDR3 is built from 15 residues. CDR3 DNA: TGTGCCAGCAGCCAAGAAGGGCAAAGCAATCAGCCCCAGCATTTT. It is translated as CASSQEGQSNQPQHF.

The V and J genes are TRBV14 and TRBJ1-6, with a tentative D call TRBD1 (5 bases). Germline lookup yields CDR1 SGHDN and CDR2 FVKESK. This CDR3 has 14 residues. Trimming pared 2 bases from V and 8 bases from J, leaving 10 bases between. As DNA, the CDR3 is TGTGCCAGCAGCCAATTTTGGGGGGATTCACCCCTCCACTTT. Amino acids: CASSQFWGDSPLHF.

This chain uses TRBV6-1 with TRBJ1-2; D is undetermined. This CDR3 is built from 12 residues. V was cut by 11 bases and J by 4 bases, with 14 bases left in between. The germline V gene has CDR1 MNHNS and CDR2 SASEGT. The CDR3 DNA sequence: TGTGCCGGATCCCAGGCCATCTATGGCTACACCTTC. It encodes CAGSQAIYGYTF.

This chain connects TRBV29-1 to TRBJ1-1; 9 nucleotides line up with TRBD1. In germline, CDR1 is SQVTM, CDR2 ANQGSEA. Trimming took 6 bases from V and 11 from J; bases not matched to a gene: 10. The CDR3 has 12 residues. The DNA for the CDR3 is TGCAGCGTCGCCGGGACAGGGAATTTGGCTTTCTTT. Amino acids: CSVAGTGNLAFF.

The chain has TRBV25-1 and TRBJ1-1; a possible D gene is TRBD1 (5 bases). CDR3 length: 13 residues. Trimming removed 6 bases at V and 12 bases at J, with 20 bases between. CDR1 and CDR2 (germline): MGHDK, SYGVNS. CDR3 in DNA: TGTGCCAGCAGCCCATACAGGAGGGGATCCCCTTTCTTT. Protein product: CASSPYRRGSPFF.

The chain uses TRBV6-1 and TRBJ2-7; no clear D. Germline V CDR1 and CDR2: MNHNS, SASEGT. V gave up 1 base and J gave up 0 bases, with 7 bases separating them. The length of the CDR3 is 14 residues. The chain's CDR3 is CASSEGTRSYEQYF. The CDR3 DNA follows: TGTGCCAGCAGTGAAGGGACGCGCTCCTACGAGCAGTACTTC.

In this sample, this clonotype turned up a few times. The chain has TRBV4-1 and TRBJ1-1; 8 bases map to TRBD1. V lost 3 bases, J lost 0 bases, and 3 bases stayed unmatched. Germline lookup yields CDR1 MGHRA and CDR2 YSYEKL. The CDR3 is 15 amino acids. This chain's CDR3 is CASSHRGPMNTEAFF. CDR3 DNA sequence: TGCGCCAGCAGCCACAGGGGGCCCATGAACACTGAAGCTTTCTTT.

Here the CDR3 DNA reads TGTGCCAGCAGCTTGTGGTCGACAGGCTACGAGCAGTACTTC. Amino acids: CASSLWSTGYEQYF. The chain carries TRBV5-5 and TRBJ2-7, with D tentatively TRBD1 (6 bases). The CDR3 extends over 14 amino acids. V lost 1 base and J 3 bases, leaving 11 bases between the germline ends. The germline V gene encodes CDR1 SGHKS and CDR2 YYEKEE (reference sequence).

This rearrangement joins TRBV6-2 or TRBV6-3 to TRBJ2-7; D is possibly TRBD1 or TRBD2 (6 bases each). This CDR3 region has 14 residues. The germline V and J ends were trimmed by 6 bases and 3 bases, with 15 bases remaining between them. Germline-derived CDR1 and CDR2 are MNHEY and SVGEGT. For the CDR3, the DNA is TGTGCCAGCAGAGGGGGGCTACAGGGCTACGAGCAGTACTTC. This codes for CASRGGLQGYEQYF.

In DNA, the CDR3 is TGCAGTGCTAGAGATCCCCGGACTAGTTACAATGAGCAGTTCTTC. It yields the protein CSARDPRTSYNEQFF. J is TRBJ2-1 and V is TRBV20-1; 7 bases line up with TRBD2. The junction had 6 bases not matched to a gene; V was cut back by 0 bases and J by 4 bases. Germline loops: CDR1 DFQATT, CDR2 SNEGSKA (reference sequence). CDR3 length equals 15 residues.

This clonotype was seen a handful of times. The chain joins TRBV20-1 to TRBJ1-2; D is uncertain. The CDR3 extends over 12 amino acids. The V end was cut by 1 base, the J end by 4 bases, with 7 bases between. Germline loops: CDR1 DFQATT, CDR2 SNEGSKA (reference sequence). CDR3 bases: TGCAGTGCTAGAGCCGGCTTCTATGGCTACACCTTC. Encoded protein: CSARAGFYGYTF.

This chain connects TRBV4-2 to TRBJ1-2; TRBD1 is a possible D gene (6 bases). The CDR3 contains 16 residues. Trimming took 2 bases from V and 3 from J, leaving 16 bases between them. Looked up from germline, CDR1 is LGHNA and CDR2 is YNFKEQ. The CDR3 nucleotides are TGTGCCAGCAGCCAACCCGACAGGCCGCGTGACTATGGCTACACCTTC. Amino acid sequence: CASSQPDRPRDYGYTF.

The chain recombines TRBV5-1 with TRBJ2-4; maybe TRBD1 (5 bases). Germline V gene lookup returns CDR1 SGHRS and CDR2 YFSETQ. CDR3 length: 16 residues. V was trimmed by 1 base and J by 15 bases, leaving 26 bases between them. For the CDR3, the DNA is TGCGCCAGCAGCTTGCTGGGGCCCCGAACTACCTACGAGCGGTACTTC. Amino acid sequence: CASSLLGPRTTYERYF.

The V call is TRBV7-2, the J call TRBJ1-6, with 8 bases fitting TRBD1. The V gene's germline CDR1 is SGHTA and CDR2 FQGNSA. The trim removed 6 bases at V and 8 bases at J, leaving 6 bases unmatched. The CDR3 totals 14 residues. This chain's CDR3 is CASRSQGVDSPLHF. The CDR3 nucleotides read TGTGCCAGCAGATCACAGGGGGTTGATTCACCCCTCCACTTT.

The genes are TRBV5-6 and TRBJ2-3; 7 bases map to TRBD2. The CDR3 is 15 amino acids. The V gene end was trimmed by 4 bases and the J gene end by 6 bases; junction bases not matched to a gene: 11. CDR1 and CDR2 (germline): SGHDT, YYEEEE. The CDR3 protein is CASSLPGLLGDTQYF. In DNA form, the CDR3 reads TGTGCCAGCAGCCTACCGGGACTACTTGGGGATACGCAGTATTTT.

As regards this clonotype: Mismatch with germline at one junction end may stem from a read error. The chain combines TRBV6-1 with TRBJ1-1, with 8 positions matching TRBD1. The CDR3 sequence is 16 residues long. The germline V gene encodes CDR1 MNHNS and CDR2 SASEGT. CDR3 amino acids: CASGEGQAILNTEAFF. CDR3 sequence (DNA): TGTGCCAGCGGTGAGGGACAGGCAATCCTGAACACTGAAGCTTTCTTT.

V gene TRBV24-1 combines with J gene TRBJ2-5; D is unresolved. The germline V gene has CDR1 KGHDR and CDR2 SFDVKD. V shed 3 bases and J shed 11 bases, with 21 bases lying between them. The CDR3 is made up of 15 amino acids. The CDR3 nucleotides read TGTGCCACCAGTGATATCGCCAACAACCTCAATGAGCAGTACTTC. The encoded protein is CATSDIANNLNEQYF.

J is TRBJ2-3 and V is TRBV2, with D perhaps matching TRBD2 (6 bases). Germline V gene lookup returns CDR1 SNHLY and CDR2 FYNNEI. The V gene lost 6 bases and the J gene lost 8 bases, with 24 bases spanning the gap. The CDR3 sequence is 16 residues long. The CDR3 DNA reads as TGTGCCAGCAGGCCCCCTATCTCACTCCTAGCGTCTACGCAGTATTTT. It codes for CASRPPISLLASTQYF.

This clonotype was seen only a few times. The V call is TRBV12-3 or TRBV12-4, the J call TRBJ2-1; TRBD2 agrees at 10 bases. The tail of the sequence fits TRBJ2-7 better, so the J call may be wrong. This CDR3 contains 17 residues. The CDR3: CASSLDLAGGSYNEQYF. As DNA, the CDR3 is TGTGCCAGCAGTTTAGATTTAGCGGGAGGCTCCTACAATGAGCAGTACTTC.

The V gene is TRBV27, the J gene TRBJ1-1; D not certain. The CDR3 loop spans 12 amino acids. CDR1 and CDR2 (germline): MNHEY, SMNVEV (reference sequence). Trimming left V 8 bases short and J 5 bases short, with 12 bases between. CDR3 residues: CASGPGGTEAFF. The DNA of the CDR3 is TGTGCCAGCGGACCCGGAGGTACTGAAGCTTTCTTT.

The chain recombines TRBV7-9 with TRBJ2-1; tentatively, D is TRBD1 or TRBD2 (5 bases each). The CDR3 has 14 residues. Germline CDR1 and CDR2: SEHNR and FQNEAQ (reference sequence). Trimming took off 0 bases at V and 10 bases at J, with 13 bases between the two ends. This CDR3 is CASSLAIRGWEQFF. The DNA of the CDR3 is TGTGCCAGCAGCTTAGCGATCCGGGGCTGGGAGCAGTTCTTC.

This clonotype appeared a few times. J is TRBJ2-1 and V is TRBV20-1; maybe TRBD2 (6 bases). The V end lost 5 bases, the J end lost 4 bases, and 24 bases lay between the germline ends. Germline V gene data show CDR1 as DFQATT and CDR2 as SNEGSKA (reference sequence). The CDR3 is 17 amino acids. The CDR3 region is CSASDPGTGAFYNEQFF. Written as DNA, the CDR3 is TGCAGTGCTTCCGACCCGGGTACGGGAGCCTTTTACAATGAGCAGTTCTTC.

The chain couples TRBV6-6 to TRBJ2-3; no definite D call. Germline V CDR1 and CDR2: MNHNY, SVGAGI (reference sequence). Trimming took 7 bases from V and 4 from J, leaving 9 bases between them. The CDR3 loop spans 12 amino acids. The DNA for the CDR3 is TGTGCCAGCAAAAACACCCCAGATACGCAGTATTTT. This gives the protein CASKNTPDTQYF.

The count of this clonotype is one. The chain links TRBV20-1 to TRBJ2-1, with TRBD2 as a possible D gene (5 bases). V lost 3 bases to trimming and J lost 0 bases, with 21 bases between them. The CDR3 sequence is 18 residues long. In germline, CDR1 is DFQATT, CDR2 SNEGSKA (reference sequence). The CDR3 here is CSASRSSRPLISYNEQFF. CDR3 DNA: TGCAGTGCTAGTAGGTCTAGCCGCCCCCTGATCTCCTACAATGAGCAGTTCTTC.

This clonotype was seen a single time. CDR3 residues: CASSLVAGEPDTQYF. CDR3 bases: TGTGCCAGCAGCTTGGTGGCAGGGGAGCCAGATACGCAGTATTTT. The chain joins TRBV4-2 to TRBJ2-3; D is perhaps TRBD1 (6 bases). The V end was cut by 5 bases, the J end by 4 bases, with 16 bases between. Per germline, CDR1 LGHNA and CDR2 YNFKEQ. The CDR3 runs 15 residues.

Ten or more counts support this clonotype. The genes are TRBV20-1 and TRBJ2-3; D remains ambiguous. The CDR3 extends over 12 amino acids. V lost 0 bases to trimming and J lost 7 bases, with 8 bases between them. The germline gives CDR1 DFQATT, CDR2 SNEGSKA (reference sequence). The CDR3 DNA sequence: TGCAGTGCTAGAGATCTCCGGAATACGCAGTATTTT. It is translated as CSARDLRNTQYF.

The V and J genes are TRBV30 and TRBJ1-2; D is perhaps TRBD1 (5 bases). Trimming took off 8 bases at V and 2 bases at J, with 27 bases between the two ends. Germline CDR1 is GTSNPN and CDR2 is SVGIG (reference sequence). This CDR3 spans 17 amino acids. CDR3 region: CAVPGGRGFPSNYGYTF. The CDR3 nucleotides are TGTGCCGTTCCCGGGGGGAGAGGCTTCCCCTCCAACTATGGCTACACCTTC.

The genes are TRBV14 and TRBJ2-1, with TRBD1 as a possible D gene (6 bases). CDR3 length: 17 amino acids. V was trimmed by 0 bases and J by 3 bases, leaving 15 bases between them. Looked up from germline, CDR1 is SGHDN and CDR2 is FVKESK. The CDR3 spells CASSQDRTGYFYNEQFF. The CDR3 DNA reads as TGTGCCAGCAGCCAAGATCGAACAGGGTATTTCTACAATGAGCAGTTCTTC.

CDR3 nucleotides: TGTGCCAGCAGTTTATTTTTTCGGACTAGCGGTGTGGAGACCCAGTACTTC. Translation: CASSLFFRTSGVETQYF. The chain is built from TRBV28 and TRBJ2-4; 10 bases are a match to TRBD2. Matching the DNA end better, TRBJ2-5 makes the J call doubtful. Germline V gene sequence: CDR1 MDHEN, CDR2 SYDVKM. This CDR3 spans 17 amino acids.